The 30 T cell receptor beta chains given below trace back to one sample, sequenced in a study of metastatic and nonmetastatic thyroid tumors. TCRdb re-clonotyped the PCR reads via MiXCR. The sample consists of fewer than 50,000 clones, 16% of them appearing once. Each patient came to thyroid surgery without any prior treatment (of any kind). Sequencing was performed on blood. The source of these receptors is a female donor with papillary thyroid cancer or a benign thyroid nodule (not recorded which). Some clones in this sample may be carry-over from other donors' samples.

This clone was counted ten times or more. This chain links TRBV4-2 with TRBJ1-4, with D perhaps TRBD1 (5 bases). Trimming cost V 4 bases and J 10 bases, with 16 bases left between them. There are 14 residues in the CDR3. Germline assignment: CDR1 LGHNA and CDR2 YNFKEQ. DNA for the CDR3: TGTGCCAGCAGCCCGATTGGGGGAATCGGAAAACTGTTTTTT. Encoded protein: CASSPIGGIGKLFF.

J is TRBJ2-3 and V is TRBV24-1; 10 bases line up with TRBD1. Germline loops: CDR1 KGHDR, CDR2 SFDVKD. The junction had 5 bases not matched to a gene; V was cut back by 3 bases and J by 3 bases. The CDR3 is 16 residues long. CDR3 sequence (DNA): TGTGCCACCAGTGATCCCCCGGGACAGGGGACAGATACGCAGTATTTT. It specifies CATSDPPGQGTDTQYF.

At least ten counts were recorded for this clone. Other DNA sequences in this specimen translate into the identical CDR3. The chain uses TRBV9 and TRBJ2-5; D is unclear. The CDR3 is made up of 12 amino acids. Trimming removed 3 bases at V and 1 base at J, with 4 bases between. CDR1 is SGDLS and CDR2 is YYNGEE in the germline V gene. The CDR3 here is CASSASQETQYF. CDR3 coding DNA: TGTGCCAGCAGCGCCAGCCAAGAGACCCAGTACTTC.

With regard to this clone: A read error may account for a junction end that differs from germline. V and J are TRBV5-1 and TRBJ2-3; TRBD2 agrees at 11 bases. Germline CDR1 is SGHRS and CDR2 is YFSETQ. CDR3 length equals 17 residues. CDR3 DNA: TGCACCAGCAGCTATGGAACTCATAGCGGGGGGGCAGATACGCAGTATTTT. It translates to CTSSYGTHSGGADTQYF.

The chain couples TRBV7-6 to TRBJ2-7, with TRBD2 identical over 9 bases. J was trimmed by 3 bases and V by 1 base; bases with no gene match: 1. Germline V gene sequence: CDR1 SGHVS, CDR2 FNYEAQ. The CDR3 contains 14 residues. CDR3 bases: TGTGCCAGCAGCTTAGGAGCGGGAGGCTACGAGCAGTACTTC. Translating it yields CASSLGAGGYEQYF.

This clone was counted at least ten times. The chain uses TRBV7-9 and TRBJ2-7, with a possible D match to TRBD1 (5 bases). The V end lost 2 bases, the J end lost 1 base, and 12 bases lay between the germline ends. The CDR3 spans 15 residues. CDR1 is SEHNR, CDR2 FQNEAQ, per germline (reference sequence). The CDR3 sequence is CASSLTGWKSYEQYF. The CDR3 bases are TGTGCCAGCAGCTTAACAGGTTGGAAGTCCTACGAGCAGTACTTC.

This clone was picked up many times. CDR3: CASSDSTDTQYF. The DNA for the CDR3 is TGCGCCAGCAGTGATAGCACAGATACGCAGTATTTT. This chain connects TRBV10-2 to TRBJ2-3; unclear D gene. Germline-derived CDR1 and CDR2 are WSHSY and SAAADI. The CDR3 length is 12 residues. V dropped 3 bases and J dropped 0 bases, with 1 base sitting between them.

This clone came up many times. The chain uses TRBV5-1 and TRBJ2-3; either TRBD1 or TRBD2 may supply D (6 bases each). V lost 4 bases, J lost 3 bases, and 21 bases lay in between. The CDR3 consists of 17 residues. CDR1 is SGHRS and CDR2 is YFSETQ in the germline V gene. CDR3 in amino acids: CASSARGRGGNTDTQYF. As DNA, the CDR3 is TGCGCCAGCAGCGCCAGGGGACGGGGCGGGAATACAGATACGCAGTATTTT.

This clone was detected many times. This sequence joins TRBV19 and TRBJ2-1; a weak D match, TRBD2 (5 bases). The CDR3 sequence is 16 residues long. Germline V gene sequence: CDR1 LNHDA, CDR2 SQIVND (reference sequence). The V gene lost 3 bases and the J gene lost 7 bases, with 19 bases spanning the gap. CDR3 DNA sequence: TGTGCCAGTAGTATTGGCGCGGGTCTCCTTAGGAATGAGCAGTTCTTC. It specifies CASSIGAGLLRNEQFF.

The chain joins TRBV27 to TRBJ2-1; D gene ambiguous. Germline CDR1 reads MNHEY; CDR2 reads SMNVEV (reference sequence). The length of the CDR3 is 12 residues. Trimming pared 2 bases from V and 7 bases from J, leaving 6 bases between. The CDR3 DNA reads TGTGCCAGCAGTTTACAGATAAATGAGCAGTTCTTC. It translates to CASSLQINEQFF.

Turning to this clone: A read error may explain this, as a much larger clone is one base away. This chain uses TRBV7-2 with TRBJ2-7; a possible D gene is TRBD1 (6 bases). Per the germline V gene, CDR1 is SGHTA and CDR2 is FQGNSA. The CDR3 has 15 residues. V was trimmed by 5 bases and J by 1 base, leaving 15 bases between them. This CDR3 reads CASSTQGSSSYEQYF. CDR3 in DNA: TGTGCCAGCAGCACCCAGGGGAGTTCGTCCTACGAGCAGTACTTC.

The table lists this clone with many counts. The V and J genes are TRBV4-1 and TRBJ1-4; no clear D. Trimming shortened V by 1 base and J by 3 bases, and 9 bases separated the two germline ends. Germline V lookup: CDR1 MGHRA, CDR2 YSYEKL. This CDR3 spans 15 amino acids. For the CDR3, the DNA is TGCGCCAGCAGCCAAGTTATGGGATCTAATGAAAAACTGTTTTTT. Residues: CASSQVMGSNEKLFF.

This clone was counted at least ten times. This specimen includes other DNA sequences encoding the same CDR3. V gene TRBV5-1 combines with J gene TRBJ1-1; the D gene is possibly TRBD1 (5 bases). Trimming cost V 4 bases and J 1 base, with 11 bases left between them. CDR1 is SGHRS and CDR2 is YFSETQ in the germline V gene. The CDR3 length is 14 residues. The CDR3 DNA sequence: TGCGCCAGCAGCCCGGGACCGCCGAACACTGAAGCTTTCTTT. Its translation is CASSPGPPNTEAFF.

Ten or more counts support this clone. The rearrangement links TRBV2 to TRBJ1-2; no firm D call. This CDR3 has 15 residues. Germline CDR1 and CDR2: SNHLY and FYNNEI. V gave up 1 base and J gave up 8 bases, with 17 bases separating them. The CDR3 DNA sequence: TGTGCCAGCAGTGAAGGCGGTCGGCGGCCCTTGGGCTACACCTTC. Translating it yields CASSEGGRRPLGYTF. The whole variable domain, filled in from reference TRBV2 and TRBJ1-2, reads EPEVTQTPSHQVTQMGQEVILRCVPISNHLYFYWYRQILGQKVEFLVSFYNNEISEKSEIFDDQFSVERPDGSNFTLKIRSTKLEDSAMYFCASSEGGRRPLGYTFGSGTRLTVV.

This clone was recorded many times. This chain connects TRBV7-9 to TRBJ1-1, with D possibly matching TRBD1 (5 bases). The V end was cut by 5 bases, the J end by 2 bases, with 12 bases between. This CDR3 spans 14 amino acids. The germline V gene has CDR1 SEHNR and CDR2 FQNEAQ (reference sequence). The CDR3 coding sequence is TGTGCCAGCAGCCCCTGGACACGAAACACTGAAGCTTTCTTT. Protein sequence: CASSPWTRNTEAFF. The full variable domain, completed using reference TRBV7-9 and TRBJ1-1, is DTGVSQNPRHKITKRGQNVTFRCDPISEHNRLYWYRQTLGQGPEFLTYFQNEAQLEKSRLLSDRFSAERPKGSFSTLEIQRTEQGDSAMYLCASSPWTRNTEAFFGQGTRLTVV.

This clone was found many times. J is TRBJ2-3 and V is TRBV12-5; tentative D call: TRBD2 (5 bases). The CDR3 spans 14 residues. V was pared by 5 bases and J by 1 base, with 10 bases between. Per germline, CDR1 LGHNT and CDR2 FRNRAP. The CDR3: CASGPEAGTDTQYF. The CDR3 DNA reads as TGTGCTAGTGGTCCCGAAGCGGGCACAGATACGCAGTATTTT.

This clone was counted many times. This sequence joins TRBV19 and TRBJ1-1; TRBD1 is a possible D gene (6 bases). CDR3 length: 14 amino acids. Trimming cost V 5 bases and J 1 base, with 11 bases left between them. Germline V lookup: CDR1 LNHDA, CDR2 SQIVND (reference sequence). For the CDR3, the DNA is TGTGCCAGTAGTCAGGGGAGGAAGAACACTGAAGCTTTCTTT. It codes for CASSQGRKNTEAFF.

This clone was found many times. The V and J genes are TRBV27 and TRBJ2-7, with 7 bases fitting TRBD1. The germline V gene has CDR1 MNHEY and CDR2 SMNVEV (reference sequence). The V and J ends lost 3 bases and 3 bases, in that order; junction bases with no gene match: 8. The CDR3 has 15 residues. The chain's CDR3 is CASSFTGALIYEQYF. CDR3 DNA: TGTGCCAGCAGTTTCACAGGGGCCCTCATCTACGAGCAGTACTTC.

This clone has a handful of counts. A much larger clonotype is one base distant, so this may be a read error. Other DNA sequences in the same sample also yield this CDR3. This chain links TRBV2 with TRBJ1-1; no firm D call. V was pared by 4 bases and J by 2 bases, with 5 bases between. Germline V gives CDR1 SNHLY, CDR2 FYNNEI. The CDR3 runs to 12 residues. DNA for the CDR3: TGTGCCAGCAGTGCCCCTAACACTGAAGCTTTCTTT. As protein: CASSAPNTEAFF.

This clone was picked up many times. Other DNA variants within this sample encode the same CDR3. The CDR3 sequence: CASSPGSDSNQPQHF. The CDR3 bases are TGTGCCAGCAGTCCCGGGAGCGATAGCAATCAGCCCCAGCATTTT. The rearrangement uses TRBV2 and TRBJ1-5; no clear D gene. The CDR3 covers 15 residues. Germline values: CDR1 SNHLY, CDR2 FYNNEI. V dropped 5 bases and J dropped 0 bases, with 11 bases sitting between them. Full variable domain (outside the CDR3, taken from reference TRBV2 and TRBJ1-5): EPEVTQTPSHQVTQMGQEVILRCVPISNHLYFYWYRQILGQKVEFLVSFYNNEISEKSEIFDDQFSVERPDGSNFTLKIRSTKLEDSAMYFCASSPGSDSNQPQHFGDGTRLSIL.

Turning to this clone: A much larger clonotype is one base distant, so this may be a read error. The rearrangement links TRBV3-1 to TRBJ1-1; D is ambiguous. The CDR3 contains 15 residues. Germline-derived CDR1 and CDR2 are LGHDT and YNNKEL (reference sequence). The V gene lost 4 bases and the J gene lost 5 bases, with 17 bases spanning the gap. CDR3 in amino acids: CASSLELDPRTEAFF. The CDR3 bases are TGTGCCAGCAGCCTTGAATTAGACCCGAGGACTGAAGCTTTCTTT.

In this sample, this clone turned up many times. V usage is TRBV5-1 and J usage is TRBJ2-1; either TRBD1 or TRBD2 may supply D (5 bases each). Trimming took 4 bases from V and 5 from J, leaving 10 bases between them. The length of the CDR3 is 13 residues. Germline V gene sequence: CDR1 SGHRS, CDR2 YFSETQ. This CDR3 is CASSRDPDNEQFF. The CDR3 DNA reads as TGCGCCAGCAGCCGGGACCCGGACAATGAGCAGTTCTTC.

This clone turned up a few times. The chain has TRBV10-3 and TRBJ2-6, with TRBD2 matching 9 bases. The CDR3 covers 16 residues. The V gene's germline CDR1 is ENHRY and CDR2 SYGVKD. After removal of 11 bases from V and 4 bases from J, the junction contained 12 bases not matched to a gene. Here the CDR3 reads CASAPSGDMGANVLTF. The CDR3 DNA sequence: TGTGCCTCCGCTCCTAGCGGGGACATGGGGGCCAACGTCCTGACTTTC.

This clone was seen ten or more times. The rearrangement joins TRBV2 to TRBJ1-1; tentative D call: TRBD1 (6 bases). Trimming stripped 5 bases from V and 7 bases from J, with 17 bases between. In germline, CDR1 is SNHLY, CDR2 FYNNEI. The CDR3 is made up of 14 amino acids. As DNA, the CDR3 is TGTGCCAGCAGTAAGGATGAAGGGGGTGATGAAGCTTTCTTT. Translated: CASSKDEGGDEAFF.

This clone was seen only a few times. CDR3 amino acids: CASSPPWEGETQYF. For the CDR3, the DNA is TGTGCCAGCTCACCACCGTGGGAGGGAGAGACCCAGTACTTC. The V gene is TRBV18, the J gene TRBJ2-5, with TRBD2 matching over 7 bases. Losses at the gene ends were 0 bases for V and 4 bases for J; bases not matched to a gene: 2. The CDR3 sequence is 14 residues long. CDR1 is KGHSH and CDR2 is LQKENI in the germline V gene.

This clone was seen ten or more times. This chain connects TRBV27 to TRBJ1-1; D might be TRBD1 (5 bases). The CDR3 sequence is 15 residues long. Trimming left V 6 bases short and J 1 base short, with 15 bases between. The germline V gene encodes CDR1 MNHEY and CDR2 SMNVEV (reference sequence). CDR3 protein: CASRHYTGTNTEAFF. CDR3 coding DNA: TGTGCCAGCAGGCACTATACGGGGACGAACACTGAAGCTTTCTTT.

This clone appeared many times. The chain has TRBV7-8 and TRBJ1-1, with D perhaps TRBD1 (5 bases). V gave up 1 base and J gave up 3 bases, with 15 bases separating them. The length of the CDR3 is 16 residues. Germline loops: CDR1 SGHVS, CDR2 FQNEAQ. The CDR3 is CASSLVGDPGDTEAFF. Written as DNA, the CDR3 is TGTGCCAGCAGCTTAGTAGGGGACCCTGGGGACACTGAAGCTTTCTTT.

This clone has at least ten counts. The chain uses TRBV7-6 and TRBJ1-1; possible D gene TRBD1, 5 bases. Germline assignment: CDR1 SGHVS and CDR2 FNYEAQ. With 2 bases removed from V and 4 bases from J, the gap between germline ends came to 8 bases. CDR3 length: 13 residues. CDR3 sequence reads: CASSLTGSTEAFF. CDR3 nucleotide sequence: TGTGCCAGCAGCTTAACAGGTTCCACTGAAGCTTTCTTT. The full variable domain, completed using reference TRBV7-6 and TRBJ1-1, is GAGVSQSPRYKVTKRGQDVALRCDPISGHVSLYWYRQALGQGPEFLTYFNYEAQQDKSGLPNDRFSAERPEGSISTLTIQRTEQRDSAMYRCASSLTGSTEAFFGQGTRLTVV.

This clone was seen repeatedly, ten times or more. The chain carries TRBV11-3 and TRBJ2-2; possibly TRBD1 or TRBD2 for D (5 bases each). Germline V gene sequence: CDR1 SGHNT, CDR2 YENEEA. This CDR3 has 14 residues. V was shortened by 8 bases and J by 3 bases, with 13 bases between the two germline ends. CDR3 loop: CASGRGRDTGELFF. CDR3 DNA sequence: TGTGCCAGCGGTAGGGGACGGGACACCGGGGAGCTGTTTTTT. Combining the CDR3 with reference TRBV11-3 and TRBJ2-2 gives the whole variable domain EAGVVQSPRYKIIEKKQPVAFWCNPISGHNTLYWYLQNLGQGPELLIRYENEEAVDDSQLPKDRFSAERLKGVDSTLKIQPAELGDSAVYLCASGRGRDTGELFFGEGSRLTVL.

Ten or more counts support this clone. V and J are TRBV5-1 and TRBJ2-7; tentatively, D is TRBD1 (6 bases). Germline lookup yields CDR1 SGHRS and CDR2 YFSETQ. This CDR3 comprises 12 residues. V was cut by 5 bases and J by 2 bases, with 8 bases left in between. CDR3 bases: TGCGCCAGCAGTTGGGACACCTACGAGCAGTACTTC. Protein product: CASSWDTYEQYF. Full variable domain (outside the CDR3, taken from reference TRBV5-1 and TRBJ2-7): KAGVTQTPRYLIKTRGQQVTLSCSPISGHRSVSWYQQTPGQGLQFLFEYFSETQRNKGNFPGRFSGRQFSNSRSEMNVSTLELGDSALYLCASSWDTYEQYFGPGTRLTVT.